This T cell receptor beta chain was found in a study of response to subunit inactivated influenza vaccine. This clonotype has a count of ten or more. Antigen specificity is unknown. Overall study results and limits: Every seasonal influenza vaccination brings in few new T cells, the authors suggested.

TCRdb redid the calling of the RT-PCR reads with MiXCR, one entry per CDR3 protein. The table has under 850,000 distinct CDR3 sequences, under 20% seen once; the top ten hold under 13%. The germline V gene encodes CDR1 SEHNR and CDR2 FQNEAQ (reference sequence). Trimming took off 5 bases at V and 4 bases at J, with 14 bases between the two ends. This CDR3 is 14 amino acids long. Sample: PBMCs from blood, taken more than 4 days after vaccination. The V gene is TRBV7-9, the J gene TRBJ1-1, with a weak D call TRBD1 (6 bases). This TCR was sampled from a man between 50 and 59 years old who received an inactivated influenza vaccine. The CDR3 region is CASSPGDFGTEAFF. The CDR3 bases are TGTGCCAGCAGCCCAGGGGACTTCGGCACTGAAGCTTTCTTT.